The sequence of this T cell receptor (beta chain) was determined in a study of patients and donors after allogeneic stem cell transplantation. A single record per CDR3 protein comes from TCRdb applying MiXCR to the RT-PCR reads. The sample has over 150,000 distinct CDR3 sequences; over 25% are singletons. V lost 0 bases to trimming and J lost 5 bases, with 4 bases between them. Per the germline V gene, CDR1 is SEHNR and CDR2 is FQNEAQ (reference sequence). The CDR3 extends over 12 amino acids. This clonotype was seen more than once but under ten times. The V and J genes are TRBV7-9 and TRBJ2-5; D is unresolved. This receptor was identified in a human donor who was either an allogeneic HSCT recipient or a stem cell or donor lymphocyte infusion donor (not recorded which). It is not recorded whose cells these are; they may come from a transplant donor. Sequenced input: blood, either unsorted or a sorted T cell fraction (not recorded which). CDR3 sequence: CASSLAAETQYF. Here the CDR3 DNA reads TGTGCCAGCAGCTTAGCTGCGGAGACCCAGTACTTC.